This T cell receptor beta chain was identified in a study of blood T cell repertoires in COVID-19. Looking at the study overall: COVID-19 samples collected from the United States, Italy and Spain covered acute and convalescent phases.

Original methodology: For nucleated cells, counts were estimated from reference gene primer amplification. The method was immunoSEQ multiplex PCR; TCRdb's version includes in-frame clones alone and lacks a portion of them. V, J and clone size are taken as reported in that table, and D and trimming were inferred from the DNA itself. Among roughly 160,000 clones, over 70% were seen once, and the ten largest hold roughly 13%. This CDR3 has 13 amino acids. Germline CDR1 and CDR2: MNHEY and SVGAGI. Trimming removed 0 bases at V and 13 bases at J, with 16 bases between. Participant-given clinical history determined each cohort assignment. Among Cohort 3 donors, those recovered had two negative PCRs, clearance, or symptom resolution.

The clonotype comes from a woman between 55 and 75 years old who had recovered from COVID-19. The sample comprised PBMCs or T cells enriched from blood (not recorded which). V and J are TRBV6-5 and TRBJ2-7; no definite D call. This CDR3 is CASSYSRTAYHYF. CDR3 sequence (DNA): TGTGCCAGCAGTTACTCGAGAACAGCCTACCATTACTTC.